The 14 T cell receptor beta chains below come from one sample, sequenced in a study of T cell repertoires in cytomegalovirus infection (dated by TCRdb to the late 2010s). TCRdb names Illumina HiSeq 1500 as the instrument used. TCRdb's own reprocessing of the public reads used fastp at Q25 and MiXCR and kept productive beta chains. Rows merge per CDR3 protein into single entries with the most common DNA and genes. Here the sample has approximately 500,000 distinct CDR3 sequences; approximately 10% occur a single time. The ten top clones hold around 9.6% of the sample. What was sequenced was PBMCs. The origin of the receptors is a human donor in good health (CMV status not recorded). Some clones in this sample may be carry-over from other donors' samples.

The table lists this clonotype with many counts. The gene calls are TRBV20-1 and TRBJ1-5; D is ambiguous. Per the germline V gene, CDR1 is DFQATT and CDR2 is SNEGSKA (reference sequence). V was clipped by 3 bases and J by 2 bases, with 14 bases between them. The CDR3 loop spans 15 amino acids. CDR3 DNA: TGCAGTGCTAGTTGGGGTTTAATAGGCAATCAGCCCCAGCATTTT. It yields the protein CSASWGLIGNQPQHF.

This clonotype showed up many times. This chain connects TRBV7-8 to TRBJ2-7, with 8 bases matching TRBD2. V shed 4 bases and J 3 bases; nucleotides not matched to a gene: 8. The length of the CDR3 is 15 residues. CDR1 is SGHVS, CDR2 FQNEAQ, per germline. CDR3 sequence reads: CASSSPGLGIYEQYF. The CDR3 region has the DNA TGTGCCAGCAGCTCCCCGGGACTAGGAATCTACGAGCAGTACTTC.

This clonotype has at least ten counts. The CDR3 here is CASRYTGYTEAFF. CDR3 DNA sequence: TGTGCCAGCAGATATACCGGTTACACTGAAGCTTTCTTT. This sequence joins TRBV6-1 and TRBJ1-1; no reliable D call. Germline CDR1 and CDR2: MNHNS and SASEGT. V lost 6 bases and J 3 bases, leaving 11 bases between the germline ends. The CDR3 is 13 amino acids.

The V gene is TRBV29-1, the J gene TRBJ2-1, with no clear D. Germline V gene data show CDR1 as SQVTM and CDR2 as ANQGSEA. The V gene lost 1 base and the J gene lost 3 bases, with 10 bases spanning the gap. The CDR3 loop spans 14 amino acids. CDR3 nucleotide sequence: TGCAGCGTTGAAGGGGTAGCAGGCTACAATGAGCAGTTCTTC. Protein product: CSVEGVAGYNEQFF.

Only a few counts were recorded for this clonotype. The V call is TRBV5-1, the J call TRBJ1-3; no firm D call. CDR3 size: 15 residues. V gave up 1 base and J gave up 0 bases, with 8 bases separating them. Germline V gene lookup returns CDR1 SGHRS and CDR2 YFSETQ. CDR3: CASSLTVLSGNTIYF. Written as DNA, the CDR3 is TGCGCCAGCAGCTTGACTGTTCTCTCTGGAAACACCATATATTTT.

This clonotype was found many times. The rearrangement links TRBV30 to TRBJ1-2; D unclear. This CDR3 region has 11 residues. CDR1 and CDR2 from the germline V gene are GTSNPN and SVGIG (reference sequence). Trimming took 0 bases from V and 7 from J, leaving 6 bases between them. CDR3 residues: CAWSVFSGYTF. CDR3 in DNA: TGTGCCTGGAGTGTGTTCTCTGGCTACACCTTC.

This chain connects TRBV29-1 to TRBJ1-1; no clear D gene. From germline, CDR1 is SQVTM and CDR2 ANQGSEA. The CDR3 sequence is 13 residues long. V dropped 6 bases and J dropped 0 bases, with 11 bases sitting between them. Here the CDR3 reads CSVGSDLNTEAFF. CDR3 DNA sequence: TGCAGCGTGGGGTCCGATTTGAACACTGAAGCTTTCTTT. Together with reference TRBV29-1 and TRBJ1-1, the CDR3 gives the full variable domain: SAVISQKPSRDICQRGTSLTIQCQVDSQVTMMFWYRQQPGQSLTLIATANQGSEATYESGFVIDKFPISRPNLTFSTLTVSNMSPEDSSIYLCSVGSDLNTEAFFGQGTRLTVV.

This clonotype was counted at least ten times. The chain recombines TRBV19 with TRBJ2-2; no firm D call. The germline CDR1 and CDR2 sequences are LNHDA and SQIVND (reference sequence). The V gene lost 6 bases and the J gene lost 6 bases, with 14 bases spanning the gap. The CDR3 is 14 residues long. CDR3 sequence reads: CASRRPDGAGELFF. The CDR3 region has the DNA TGTGCCAGTAGGAGACCGGACGGTGCCGGGGAGCTGTTTTTT.

At least ten counts were recorded for this clonotype. The CDR3 coding sequence is TGTGCCAGCAGTTTAAAGGGCAGACCCTACGAGCAGTACTTC. Translating gives CASSLKGRPYEQYF. The chain has TRBV28 and TRBJ2-7; D is ambiguous. This CDR3 has 14 residues. Trimming left V 2 bases short and J 2 bases short, with 10 bases between. In germline, CDR1 is MDHEN, CDR2 SYDVKM.

This clonotype has at least ten counts. The V gene is TRBV11-2, the J gene TRBJ2-1, with 9 bases matching TRBD1. Germline assignment: CDR1 SGHAT and CDR2 FQNNGV. V shed 2 bases and J 2 bases; nucleotides not matched to a gene: 7. The CDR3 extends over 17 amino acids. CDR3 DNA: TGTGCCAGCAGCTTATCTATCGGGACAGGGACCTACAATGAGCAGTTCTTC. This codes for CASSLSIGTGTYNEQFF.

Of note for this clonotype: With a much larger clone just one base away, this may be a read error. V and J are TRBV19 and TRBJ2-1; 10 bases map to TRBD2. The CDR3 is made up of 15 amino acids. The V gene's germline CDR1 is LNHDA and CDR2 SQIVND (reference sequence). For the CDR3, the DNA is TGTGCCAGTAGTATAGCACTAGCGGGATACAATGAGCGGTTCTTC. Protein sequence: CASSIALAGYNERFF.

This clonotype was counted between two and nine times. The CDR3 DNA reads as TGCGCCAGCTGGGAGGGCACAGGGGTGAGGACTGAAGCTTTCTTT. This sequence encodes CASWEGTGVRTEAFF. The V gene is TRBV5-1, the J gene TRBJ1-1; 7 nucleotides align to TRBD1. Germline CDR1 SGHRS, CDR2 YFSETQ. There are 15 residues in the CDR3. J was trimmed by 5 bases and V by 7 bases; bases with no gene match: 14.

This clonotype was recorded many times. This rearrangement joins TRBV7-2 to TRBJ2-1; D uncertain. Germline V gene data show CDR1 as SGHTA and CDR2 as FQGNSA. Between the trimmed V and J ends, which lost 5 bases and 4 bases, there was a span of 15 bases. The CDR3 contains 15 residues. The CDR3 spells CASSPAGRAYNEQFF. DNA of the CDR3: TGTGCCAGCAGCCCGGCCGGAAGGGCTTACAATGAGCAGTTCTTC.

Many counts were recorded for this clonotype. The chain has TRBV7-9 and TRBJ1-2; no clear D gene. Trimming took 5 bases from V and 6 from J, leaving 13 bases between them. The germline CDR1 and CDR2 sequences are SEHNR and FQNEAQ (reference sequence). The CDR3 has 13 amino acids. The CDR3 protein is CASSRIRRDGYTF. The CDR3 bases are TGTGCCAGCAGCCGAATAAGAAGGGATGGCTACACCTTC.